The 25 T cell receptor beta chains below all came from one sample that was sequenced in a study of CD8 T cells in Susac syndrome. Reverse transcription of 0.5 to 1 ug RNA was performed with random hexamers. Each CDR3 protein is one row after TCRdb ran MiXCR on the immunoSEQ multiplex PCR reads. Seen here are roughly 80,000 distinct CDR3 sequences, approximately 94% observed once, and the top ten hold roughly 0.24%. The sequencing input was CD8+ T cells from PBMCs. These receptors originate from a human donor in good health.

This clonotype occurred once. This chain connects TRBV15 to TRBJ2-2, with a possible D match to TRBD2 (5 bases). The CDR3 is 14 amino acids. V was trimmed by 0 bases and J by 6 bases, leaving 8 bases between them. Germline CDR1 and CDR2: LNHNV and YYDKDF (reference sequence). CDR3 loop: CATSRDEGPGELFF. CDR3 bases: TGTGCCACCAGCAGAGATGAGGGCCCCGGGGAGCTGTTTTTT.

J is TRBJ2-3 and V is TRBV20-1; D may be TRBD1 (6 bases). Trimming pared 3 bases from V and 0 bases from J, leaving 22 bases between. CDR1 and CDR2 from the germline V gene are DFQATT and SNEGSKA (reference sequence). CDR3 length equals 18 residues. Here the CDR3 reads CSARHTGPTQTSTDTQYF. DNA of the CDR3: TGCAGTGCTAGGCACACAGGGCCCACCCAAACTAGCACAGATACGCAGTATTTT.

The chain combines TRBV5-1 with TRBJ2-2; 7 bases match TRBD2. This CDR3 contains 16 residues. Germline V gene sequence: CDR1 SGHRS, CDR2 YFSETQ. Trimming removed 6 bases from V and 2 bases from J; junction bases left unmatched: 10. CDR3 bases: TGCGCCAGCATCCTTTGCGGGAGCGCAAACACCGGGGAGCTGTTTTTT. It specifies CASILCGSANTGELFF.

The chain combines TRBV29-1 with TRBJ1-2; a possible D gene is TRBD1 (5 bases). This CDR3 is 12 amino acids long. Germline CDR1 SQVTM, CDR2 ANQGSEA. Trimming cost V 3 bases and J 5 bases, with 10 bases left between them. The CDR3 coding sequence is TGCAGCGTTGACCAGGGTAGATATGGCTACACCTTC. It encodes CSVDQGRYGYTF.

This chain connects TRBV2 to TRBJ2-3; 12 bases map to TRBD1. V lost 8 bases to trimming and J lost 9 bases; unmatched junction nucleotides: 9. The germline V gene has CDR1 SNHLY and CDR2 FYNNEI. The CDR3 is made up of 14 amino acids. The DNA for the CDR3 is TGTGCCAGCTGGGACAGGGGGCCAAAAGGCACGCAGTATTTT. Translated, it gives CASWDRGPKGTQYF.

V gene TRBV7-3 combines with J gene TRBJ2-1, with D possibly being TRBD2 (6 bases). V dropped 4 bases and J dropped 0 bases, with 16 bases sitting between them. CDR1 SGHTA and CDR2 FQGTGA come from the germline V gene. This CDR3 is built from 17 residues. The CDR3 nucleotides are TGTGCCAGCAGCTCCACCCCCCCCGGGAGCTCCTACAATGAGCAGTTCTTC. This gives the protein CASSSTPPGSSYNEQFF.

The J gene is TRBJ2-1, the V gene TRBV4-1; tentative D call: TRBD2 (6 bases). Germline V gene lookup returns CDR1 MGHRA and CDR2 YSYEKL. V shed 1 base and J shed 3 bases, with 10 bases lying between them. This CDR3 has 15 residues. CDR3 bases: TGCGCCAGCAGCCAAGGTCAGCGGGTCTACAATGAGCAGTTCTTC. Protein product: CASSQGQRVYNEQFF.

The chain employs TRBV6-5 and TRBJ2-7; D gene uncertain. Between the trimmed V and J ends, which lost 4 bases and 2 bases, there was a span of 12 bases. The CDR3 has 14 residues. In germline, CDR1 is MNHEY, CDR2 SVGAGI. CDR3 nucleotides: TGTGCCAGCAGTTCCCTTGGGAAAACCTACGAGCAGTACTTC. Translating gives CASSSLGKTYEQYF.

This chain connects TRBV9 to TRBJ2-1, with 7 bases lining up with TRBD2. Germline assignment: CDR1 SGDLS and CDR2 YYNGEE. V lost 0 bases to trimming and J lost 5 bases; unmatched junction nucleotides: 2. The CDR3 covers 14 residues. The CDR3 protein is CASSVARGDNEQFF. The DNA of the CDR3 is TGTGCCAGCAGCGTAGCTCGGGGGGACAATGAGCAGTTCTTC.

This chain links TRBV9 with TRBJ2-5, with D possibly being TRBD1 (6 bases). This CDR3 has 15 amino acids. Trimming took 3 bases from V and 3 from J, leaving 15 bases between them. CDR1 and CDR2 from the germline V gene are SGDLS and YYNGEE. The DNA of the CDR3 is TGTGCCAGCAGCGGACTCCCAGGGACAAAAGAGACCCAGTACTTC. Translated, it gives CASSGLPGTKETQYF.

The rearrangement joins TRBV24-1 to TRBJ1-2; no definite D call. Trimming shortened V by 2 bases and J by 0 bases, and 6 bases separated the two germline ends. CDR3 length: 14 residues. Germline values: CDR1 KGHDR, CDR2 SFDVKD. The CDR3: CATSDYMTNYGYTF. The CDR3 coding sequence is TGTGCCACCAGTGATTACATGACTAACTATGGCTACACCTTC.

The gene calls are TRBV5-1 and TRBJ2-3, with no clear D. The germline V gene has CDR1 SGHRS and CDR2 YFSETQ. This CDR3 comprises 15 residues. With 3 bases removed from V and 0 bases from J, the gap between germline ends came to 11 bases. The CDR3 sequence: CASSSAGDSTDTQYF. DNA for the CDR3: TGCGCCAGCAGCTCGGCCGGAGATAGCACAGATACGCAGTATTTT. The whole variable domain, filled in from reference TRBV5-1 and TRBJ2-3, reads KAGVTQTPRYLIKTRGQQVTLSCSPISGHRSVSWYQQTPGQGLQFLFEYFSETQRNKGNFPGRFSGRQFSNSRSEMNVSTLELGDSALYLCASSSAGDSTDTQYFGPGTRLTVL.

CDR3 nucleotide sequence: TGCAGCGTTGCGCGCGGCCTAACCTACGAGCAGTACGTC. It encodes CSVARGLTYEQYV. The rearrangement joins TRBV29-1 to TRBJ2-7, with D hard to call. The CDR3 has 13 residues. The V and J ends lost 4 bases and 2 bases respectively, with 12 bases between them. Germline lookup yields CDR1 SQVTM and CDR2 ANQGSEA.

The chain couples TRBV27 to TRBJ2-4, with 8 nucleotides matching TRBD1. CDR1 is MNHEY, CDR2 SMNVEV, per germline (reference sequence). The CDR3 length is 14 residues. After removal of 3 bases from V and 8 bases from J, the junction contained 6 bases not matched to a gene. In DNA, the CDR3 is TGTGCCAGCAGTTTTGCAGGGGGCTCGGACATTCAGTACTTC. This encodes CASSFAGGSDIQYF.

This chain joins TRBV21-1 and TRBJ2-7; TRBD2 reflects the table's D call only, with no check against the DNA. TRBV21-1 is a known pseudogene. The CDR3 totals 15 residues. CDR3 DNA sequence: TGTGCCAGCAGCAAAGGGGCTAGCGGGAGCTACGAGCAGTACGTC. Protein: CASSKGASGSYEQYV.

The J gene is TRBJ1-5, the V gene TRBV20-1; no reliable D call. Per the germline V gene, CDR1 is DFQATT and CDR2 is SNEGSKA (reference sequence). CDR3 length equals 20 residues. Trimming removed 0 bases from V and 0 bases from J, with 24 bases in between. The CDR3 DNA sequence: TGCAGTGCTAGAGAACCTCCCAACGAGTTGTGGTGGGATAGCAATCAGCCCCAGCATTTT. Its translation is CSAREPPNELWWDSNQPQHF.

The chain joins TRBV4-1 to TRBJ1-6; D ambiguous. Germline assignment: CDR1 MGHRA and CDR2 YSYEKL. V shed 4 bases and J shed 10 bases, with 17 bases lying between them. The CDR3 spans 15 residues. This CDR3 reads CASSPGRTASSPLHF. CDR3 nucleotides: TGCGCCAGCAGCCCCGGACGTACAGCGTCGTCACCCCTCCACTTT.

The chain uses TRBV11-2 and TRBJ2-1, with D perhaps matching TRBD2 (5 bases). The CDR3 runs 17 residues. In germline, CDR1 is SGHAT, CDR2 FQNNGV. V lost 5 bases and J 1 base, leaving 18 bases between the germline ends. DNA for the CDR3: TGTGCCAGCAGCCCCTCCCTGAGGGAGCGGTCCTACAATGAGCAGTTCTTC. Translation gives CASSPSLRERSYNEQFF. The entire variable domain, with the rest obtained from reference TRBV11-2 and TRBJ2-1, is as follows: EAGVAQSPRYKIIEKRQSVAFWCNPISGHATLYWYQQILGQGPKLLIQFQNNGVVDDSQLPKDRFSAERLKGVDSTLKIQPAKLEDSAVYLCASSPSLRERSYNEQFFGPGTRLTVL.

This sequence joins TRBV9 and TRBJ1-2, with TRBD1 matching 7 bases. Trimming cost V 3 bases and J 4 bases; bases outside gene matches: 9. This CDR3 has 15 residues. Germline V gene sequence: CDR1 SGDLS, CDR2 YYNGEE. CDR3 sequence (DNA): TGTGCCAGCAGCGCCTACGGACAGGCGGGCTATGGCTACACCTTC. Its translation: CASSAYGQAGYGYTF.

The chain links TRBV12-5 to TRBJ2-2, with D possibly being TRBD2 (5 bases). The V gene lost 5 bases and the J gene lost 4 bases, with 14 bases spanning the gap. This CDR3 contains 15 residues. Germline CDR1 reads LGHNT; CDR2 reads FRNRAP. CDR3 protein: CASGPHGEGTGELFF. The CDR3 DNA reads TGTGCTAGTGGTCCCCACGGAGAGGGCACCGGGGAGCTGTTTTTT.

The chain carries TRBV19 and TRBJ2-2; D ambiguous. CDR3 length equals 12 residues. V lost 5 bases and J lost 8, with 9 bases in between. The germline V gene has CDR1 LNHDA and CDR2 SQIVND (reference sequence). The CDR3 spells CASSWQAGELFF. CDR3 coding DNA: TGTGCCAGTAGTTGGCAGGCTGGGGAGCTGTTTTTT.

The chain joins TRBV15 to TRBJ2-1; D is perhaps TRBD2 (7 bases). This CDR3 is 14 amino acids long. The V and J ends lost 1 base and 8 bases respectively, with 12 bases between them. Germline V lookup: CDR1 LNHNV, CDR2 YYDKDF (reference sequence). CDR3 sequence: CATSRVVGGHEQFF. As DNA, the CDR3 is TGTGCCACCAGCAGAGTTGTGGGGGGGCATGAGCAGTTCTTC.

The rearrangement links TRBV29-1 to TRBJ2-6; D is uncertain. Trimming removed 7 bases from V and 5 bases from J, with 12 bases in between. This CDR3 has 13 residues. In germline, CDR1 is SQVTM, CDR2 ANQGSEA. CDR3: CSAITERANVLTF. The CDR3 DNA is TGCAGCGCCATTACCGAGCGGGCCAACGTCCTGACTTTC. Combining the CDR3 with reference TRBV29-1 and TRBJ2-6 gives the whole variable domain SAVISQKPSRDICQRGTSLTIQCQVDSQVTMMFWYRQQPGQSLTLIATANQGSEATYESGFVIDKFPISRPNLTFSTLTVSNMSPEDSSIYLCSAITERANVLTFGAGSRLTVL.

Only one count was recorded for this clonotype. This rearrangement joins TRBV5-4 to TRBJ2-1; D perhaps matches TRBD2 (5 bases). Germline V gene lookup returns CDR1 SGHNT and CDR2 YYREEE (reference sequence). V was shortened by 1 base and J by 0 bases, with 14 bases between the two germline ends. The CDR3 is 17 amino acids. The CDR3 reads CASSLLGLESSYNEQFF. The CDR3 DNA reads as TGTGCCAGCAGCTTGCTCGGACTGGAGAGCTCCTACAATGAGCAGTTCTTC.

This clonotype is a singleton in its sample. The V call is TRBV6-5, the J call TRBJ1-6; D remains ambiguous. Germline CDR1 MNHEY, CDR2 SVGAGI. This CDR3 is 13 amino acids long. Trimming left V 0 bases short and J 9 bases short, with 6 bases between. The CDR3 nucleotides are TGTGCCAGCAGTTACTCCGGCAGTTCACCCCTCCACTTT. Translating gives CASSYSGSSPLHF.